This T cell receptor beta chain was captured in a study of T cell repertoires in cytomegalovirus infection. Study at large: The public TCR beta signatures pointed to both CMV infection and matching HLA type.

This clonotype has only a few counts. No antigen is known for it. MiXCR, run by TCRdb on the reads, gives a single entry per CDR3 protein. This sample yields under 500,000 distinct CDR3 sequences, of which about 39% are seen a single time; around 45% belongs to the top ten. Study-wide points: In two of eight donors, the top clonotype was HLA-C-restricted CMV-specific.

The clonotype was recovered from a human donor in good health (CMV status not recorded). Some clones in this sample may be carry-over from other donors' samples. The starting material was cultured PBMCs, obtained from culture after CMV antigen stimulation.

CDR3 nucleotides: TGTGCCAGCAGCCCCCTGGCTAGCGCCTCCTACAATGAGCAGTTCTTC. This codes for CASSPLASASYNEQFF. The V gene is TRBV7-2, the J gene TRBJ2-1, with D perhaps matching TRBD2 (6 bases). The CDR3 spans 16 residues. V was cut by 5 bases and J by 0 bases, with 14 bases left in between. Germline CDR1 and CDR2: SGHTA and FQGNSA.